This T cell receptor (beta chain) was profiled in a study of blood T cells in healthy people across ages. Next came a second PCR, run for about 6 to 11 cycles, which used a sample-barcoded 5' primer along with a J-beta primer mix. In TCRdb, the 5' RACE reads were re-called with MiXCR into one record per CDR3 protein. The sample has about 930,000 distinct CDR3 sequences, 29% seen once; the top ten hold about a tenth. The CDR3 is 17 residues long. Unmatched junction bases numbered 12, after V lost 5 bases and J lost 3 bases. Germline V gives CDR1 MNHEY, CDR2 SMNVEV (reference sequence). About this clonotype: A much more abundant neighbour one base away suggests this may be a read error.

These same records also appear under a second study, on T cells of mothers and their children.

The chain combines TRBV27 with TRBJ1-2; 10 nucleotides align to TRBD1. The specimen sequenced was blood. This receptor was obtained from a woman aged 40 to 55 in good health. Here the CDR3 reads CASSPLGQGRADYGYTF. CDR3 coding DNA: TGTGCCAGCAGTCCCTTGGGACAGGGGAGGGCTGACTATGGCTACACCTTC.